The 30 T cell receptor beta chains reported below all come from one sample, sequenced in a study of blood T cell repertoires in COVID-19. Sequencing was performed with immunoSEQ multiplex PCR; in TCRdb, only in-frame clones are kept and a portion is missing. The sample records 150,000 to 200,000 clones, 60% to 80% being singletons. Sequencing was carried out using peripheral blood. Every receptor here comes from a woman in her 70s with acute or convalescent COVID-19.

The CDR3 reads CASSPTGTSGYNEQFF. The CDR3 nucleotides read TGTGCCAGCTCACCAACCGGGACTAGTGGGTACAATGAGCAGTTCTTC. The chain links TRBV18 to TRBJ2-1, with 8 bases aligning to TRBD2. The junction had 7 bases not matched to a gene; V was cut back by 2 bases and J by 4 bases. The V gene's germline CDR1 is KGHSH and CDR2 LQKENI. This CDR3 is 16 amino acids long. Using reference TRBV18 and TRBJ2-1 for the parts outside the CDR3, the full variable domain is NAGVMQNPRHLVRRRGQEARLRCSPMKGHSHVYWYRQLPEEGLKFMVYLQKENIIDESGMPKERFSAEFPKEGPSILRIQQVVRGDSAAYFCASSPTGTSGYNEQFFGPGTRLTVL.

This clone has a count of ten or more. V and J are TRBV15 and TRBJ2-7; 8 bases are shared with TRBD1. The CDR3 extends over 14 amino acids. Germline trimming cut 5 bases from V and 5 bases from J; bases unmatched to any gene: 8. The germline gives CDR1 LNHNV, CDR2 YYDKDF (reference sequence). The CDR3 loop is CATSSAGGSNEQYF. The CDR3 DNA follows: TGTGCCACCAGCTCAGCAGGGGGCTCGAACGAGCAGTACTTC.

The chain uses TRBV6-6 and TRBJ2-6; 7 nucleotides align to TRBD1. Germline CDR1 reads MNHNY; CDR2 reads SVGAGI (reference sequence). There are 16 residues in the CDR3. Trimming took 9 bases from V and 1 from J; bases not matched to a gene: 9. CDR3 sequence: CASIRTGFSGANVLTF. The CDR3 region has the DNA TGTGCCAGTATCCGGACAGGCTTTTCTGGGGCCAACGTCCTGACTTTC.

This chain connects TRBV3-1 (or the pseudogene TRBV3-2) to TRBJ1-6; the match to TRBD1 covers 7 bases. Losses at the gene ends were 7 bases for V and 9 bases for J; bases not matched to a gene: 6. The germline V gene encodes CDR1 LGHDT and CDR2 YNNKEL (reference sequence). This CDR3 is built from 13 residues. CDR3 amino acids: CASTTGASSPLHF. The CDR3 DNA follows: TGTGCCAGCACCACAGGGGCGAGTTCACCCCTCCACTTT.

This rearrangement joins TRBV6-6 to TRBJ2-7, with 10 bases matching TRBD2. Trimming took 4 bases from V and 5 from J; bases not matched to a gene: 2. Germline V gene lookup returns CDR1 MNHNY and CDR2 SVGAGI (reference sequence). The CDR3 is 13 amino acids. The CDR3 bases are TGTGCCAGCAGTTTAGCGGGAGGCAACGAGCAGTACTTC. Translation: CASSLAGGNEQYF.

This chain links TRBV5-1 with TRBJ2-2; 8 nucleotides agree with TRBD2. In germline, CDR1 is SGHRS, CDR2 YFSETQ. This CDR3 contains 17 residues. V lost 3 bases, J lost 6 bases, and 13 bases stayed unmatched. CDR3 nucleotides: TGCGCCAGCAGCTCTGGGGGGCTAGCGGGTGTGTCCGGGGAGCTGTTTTTT. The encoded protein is CASSSGGLAGVSGELFF.

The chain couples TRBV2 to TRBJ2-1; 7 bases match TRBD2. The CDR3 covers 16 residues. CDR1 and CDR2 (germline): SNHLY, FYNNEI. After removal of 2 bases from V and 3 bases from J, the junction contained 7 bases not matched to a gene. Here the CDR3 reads CASSEWGGSLYNEQFF. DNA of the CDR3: TGTGCCAGCAGTGAATGGGGCGGGAGTCTCTACAATGAGCAGTTCTTC.

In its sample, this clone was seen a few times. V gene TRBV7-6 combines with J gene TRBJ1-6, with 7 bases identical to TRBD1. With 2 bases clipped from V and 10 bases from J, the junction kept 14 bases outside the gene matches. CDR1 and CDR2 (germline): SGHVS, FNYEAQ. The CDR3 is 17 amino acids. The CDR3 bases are TGTGCCAGCAGCTTATCGGACAGGCTTATCGCGGGGTCACCCCTCCACTTT. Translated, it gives CASSLSDRLIAGSPLHF. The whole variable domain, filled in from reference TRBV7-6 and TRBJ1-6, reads GAGVSQSPRYKVTKRGQDVALRCDPISGHVSLYWYRQALGQGPEFLTYFNYEAQQDKSGLPNDRFSAERPEGSISTLTIQRTEQRDSAMYRCASSLSDRLIAGSPLHFGNGTRLTVT.

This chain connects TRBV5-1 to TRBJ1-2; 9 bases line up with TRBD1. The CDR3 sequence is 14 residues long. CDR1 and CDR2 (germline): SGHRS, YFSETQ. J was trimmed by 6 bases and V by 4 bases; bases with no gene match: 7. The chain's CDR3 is CASSAYTGGNGYTF. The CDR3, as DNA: TGCGCCAGCAGCGCTTATACAGGGGGCAATGGCTACACCTTC.

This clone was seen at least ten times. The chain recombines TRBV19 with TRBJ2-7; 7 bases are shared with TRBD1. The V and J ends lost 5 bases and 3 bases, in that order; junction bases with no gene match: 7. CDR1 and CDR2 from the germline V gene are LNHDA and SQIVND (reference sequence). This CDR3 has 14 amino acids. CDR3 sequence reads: CASSFRTGNYEQYF. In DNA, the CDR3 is TGTGCCAGTAGTTTTCGGACAGGAAACTACGAGCAGTACTTC.

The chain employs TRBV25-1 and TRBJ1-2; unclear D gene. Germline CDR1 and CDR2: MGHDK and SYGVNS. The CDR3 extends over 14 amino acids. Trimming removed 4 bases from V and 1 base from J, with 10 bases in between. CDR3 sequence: CASSGSASNYGYTF. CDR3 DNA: TGTGCCAGCAGTGGCAGCGCAAGTAACTATGGCTACACCTTC.

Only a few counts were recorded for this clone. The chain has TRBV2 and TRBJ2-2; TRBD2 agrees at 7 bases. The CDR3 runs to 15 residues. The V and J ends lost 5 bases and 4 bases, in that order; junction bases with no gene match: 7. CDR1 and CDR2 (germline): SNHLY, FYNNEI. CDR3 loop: CASSLRERGTGELFF. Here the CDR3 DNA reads TGTGCCAGCAGTCTGCGGGAGAGAGGCACCGGGGAGCTGTTTTTT.

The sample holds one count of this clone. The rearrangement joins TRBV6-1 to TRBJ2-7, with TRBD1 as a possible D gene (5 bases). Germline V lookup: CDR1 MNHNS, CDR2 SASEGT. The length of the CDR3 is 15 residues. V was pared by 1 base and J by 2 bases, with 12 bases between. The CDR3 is CASSEVNQGPYEQYF. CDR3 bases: TGTGCCAGCAGTGAAGTAAACCAGGGTCCCTACGAGCAGTACTTC.

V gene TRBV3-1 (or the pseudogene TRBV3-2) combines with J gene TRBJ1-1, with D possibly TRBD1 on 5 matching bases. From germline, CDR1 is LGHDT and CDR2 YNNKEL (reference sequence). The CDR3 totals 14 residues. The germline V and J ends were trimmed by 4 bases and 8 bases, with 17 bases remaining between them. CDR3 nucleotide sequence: TGTGCCAGCAGCCTTGGACAAGCACGCTTCGAAGCTTTCTTT. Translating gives CASSLGQARFEAFF.

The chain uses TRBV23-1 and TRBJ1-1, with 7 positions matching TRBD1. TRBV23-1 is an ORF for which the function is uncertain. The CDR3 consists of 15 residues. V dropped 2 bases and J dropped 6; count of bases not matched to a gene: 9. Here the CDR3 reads CASSQLQGGRAEAFF. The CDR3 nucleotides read TGCGCCAGCAGTCAACTTCAAGGGGGCCGGGCTGAAGCTTTCTTT.

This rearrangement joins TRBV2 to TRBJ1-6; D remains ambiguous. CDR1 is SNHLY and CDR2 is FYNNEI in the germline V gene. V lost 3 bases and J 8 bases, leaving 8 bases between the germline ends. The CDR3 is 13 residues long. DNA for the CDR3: TGTGCCAGCAGTGACCTCGGGTATTCACCCCTCCACTTT. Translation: CASSDLGYSPLHF.

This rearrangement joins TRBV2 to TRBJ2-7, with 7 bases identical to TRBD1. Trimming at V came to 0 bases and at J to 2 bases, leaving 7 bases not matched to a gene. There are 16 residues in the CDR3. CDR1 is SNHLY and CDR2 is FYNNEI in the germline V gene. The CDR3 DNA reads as TGTGCCAGCAGTGAAGCGCTGCAGGGGGTAACCTACGAGCAGTACTTC. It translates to CASSEALQGVTYEQYF.

This CDR3 is CASSSGETTDTQYF. CDR3 sequence (DNA): TGTGCCAGTAGTAGCGGAGAAACCACAGATACGCAGTATTTT. The chain carries TRBV19 and TRBJ2-3; D remains unclear. The CDR3 contains 14 residues. CDR1 and CDR2 from the germline V gene are LNHDA and SQIVND (reference sequence). V was cut by 4 bases and J by 2 bases, with 10 bases left in between. Full variable domain (remainder filled in from reference TRBV19 and TRBJ2-3): DGGITQSPKYLFRKEGQNVTLSCEQNLNHDAMYWYRQDPGQGLRLIYYSQIVNDFQKGDIAEGYSVSREKKESFPLTVTSAQKNPTAFYLCASSSGETTDTQYFGPGTRLTVL.

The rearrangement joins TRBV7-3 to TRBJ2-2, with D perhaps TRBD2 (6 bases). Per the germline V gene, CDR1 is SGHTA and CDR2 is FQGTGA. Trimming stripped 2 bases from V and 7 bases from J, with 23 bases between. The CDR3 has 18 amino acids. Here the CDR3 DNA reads TGTGCCAGCAGCTTAGGGGCCCCGGCTTGGGGAGGATTCGGGGAGCTGTTTTTT. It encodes CASSLGAPAWGGFGELFF.

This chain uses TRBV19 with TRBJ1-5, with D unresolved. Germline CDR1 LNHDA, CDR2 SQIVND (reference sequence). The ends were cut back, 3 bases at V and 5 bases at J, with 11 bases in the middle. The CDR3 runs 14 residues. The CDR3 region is CASSIREGYQPQHF. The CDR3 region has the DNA TGTGCCAGTAGTATCCGGGAGGGCTATCAGCCCCAGCATTTT.

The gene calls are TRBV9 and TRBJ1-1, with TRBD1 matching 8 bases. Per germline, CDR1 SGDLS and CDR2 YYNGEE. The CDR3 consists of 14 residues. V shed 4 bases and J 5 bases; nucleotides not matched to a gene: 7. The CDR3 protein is CASSSQQGATEAFF. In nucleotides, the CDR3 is TGTGCCAGCAGCTCTCAGCAGGGGGCTACTGAAGCTTTCTTT.

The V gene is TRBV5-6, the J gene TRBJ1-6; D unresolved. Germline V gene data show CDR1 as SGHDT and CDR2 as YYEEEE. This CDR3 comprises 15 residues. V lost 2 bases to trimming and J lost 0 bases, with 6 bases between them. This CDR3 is CASSFRISYNSPLHF. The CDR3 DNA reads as TGTGCCAGCAGCTTCAGAATCTCCTATAATTCACCCCTCCACTTT.

The CDR3 sequence: CATSDGGNSGANVLTF. The CDR3 nucleotides are TGTGCCACCAGTGATGGGGGGAACTCTGGGGCCAACGTCCTGACTTTC. The chain combines TRBV24-1 with TRBJ2-6, with a tentative D call TRBD2 (6 bases). The germline V and J ends were trimmed by 3 bases and 0 bases, with 8 bases remaining between them. The V gene's germline CDR1 is KGHDR and CDR2 SFDVKD. This CDR3 is 16 amino acids long.

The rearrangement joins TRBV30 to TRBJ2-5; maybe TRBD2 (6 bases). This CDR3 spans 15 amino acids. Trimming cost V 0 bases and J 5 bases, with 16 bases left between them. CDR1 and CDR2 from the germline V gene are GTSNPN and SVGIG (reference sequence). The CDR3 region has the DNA TGTGCCTGGAGTGTACTCGGAGGGCCGGGGGAGACCCAGTACTTC. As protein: CAWSVLGGPGETQYF.

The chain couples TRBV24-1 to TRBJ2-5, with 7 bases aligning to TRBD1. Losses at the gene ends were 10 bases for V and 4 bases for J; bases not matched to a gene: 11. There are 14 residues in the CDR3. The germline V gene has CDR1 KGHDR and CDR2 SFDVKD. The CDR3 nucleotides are TGTGCCACGGCCGAGACAGGGTTGGGAGAGACCCAGTACTTC. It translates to CATAETGLGETQYF.

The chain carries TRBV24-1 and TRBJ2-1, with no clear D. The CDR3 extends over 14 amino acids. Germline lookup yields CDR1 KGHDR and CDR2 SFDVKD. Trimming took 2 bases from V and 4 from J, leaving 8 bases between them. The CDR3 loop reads CATSDYGGYNEQFF. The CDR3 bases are TGTGCCACCAGTGATTATGGCGGATACAATGAGCAGTTCTTC.

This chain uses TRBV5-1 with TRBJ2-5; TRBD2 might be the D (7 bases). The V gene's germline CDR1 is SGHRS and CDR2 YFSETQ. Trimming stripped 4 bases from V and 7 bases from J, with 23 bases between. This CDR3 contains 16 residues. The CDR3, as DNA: TGCGCCAGCAGCCCGCCCCGGGCGGGGGCCGGGGGGACCCAGTACTTC. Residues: CASSPPRAGAGGTQYF.

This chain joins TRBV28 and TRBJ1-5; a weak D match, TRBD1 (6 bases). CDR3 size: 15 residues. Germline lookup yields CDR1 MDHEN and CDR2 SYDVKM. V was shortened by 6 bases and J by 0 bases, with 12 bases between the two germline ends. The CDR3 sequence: CASRPTGNSNQPQHF. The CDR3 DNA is TGTGCCAGCAGGCCGACAGGAAATAGCAATCAGCCCCAGCATTTT.

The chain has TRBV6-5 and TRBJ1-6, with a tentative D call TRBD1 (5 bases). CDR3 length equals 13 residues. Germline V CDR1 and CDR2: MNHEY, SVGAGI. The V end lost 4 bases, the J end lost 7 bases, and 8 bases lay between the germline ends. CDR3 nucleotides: TGTGCCAGCAGTTTATACAGGAATTCACCCCTCCACTTT. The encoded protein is CASSLYRNSPLHF.

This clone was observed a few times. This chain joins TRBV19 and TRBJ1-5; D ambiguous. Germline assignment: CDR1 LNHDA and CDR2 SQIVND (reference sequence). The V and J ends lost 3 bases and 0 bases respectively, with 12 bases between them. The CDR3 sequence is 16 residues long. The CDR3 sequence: CASSIWNSYSNQPQHF. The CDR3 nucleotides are TGTGCCAGTAGTATCTGGAACAGTTATAGCAATCAGCCCCAGCATTTT.